This T cell receptor gamma chain came from a study of Vδ1+ human thymocytes. Findings and caveats of the study: Thymic TRG and TRD repertoires appeared highly polyclonal.

As concerns this clone: What it recognizes is unknown.

V lost 5 bases and J lost 0; bases outside the gene matches: 4. Germline V gene lookup returns CDR1 GITISATS and CDR2 ISYDGTV (reference sequence). The CDR3 runs 13 residues. RNA was extracted from the cells and then reverse transcribed. CDR3 amplicons came from multiplex PCR with pooled V-gene forward and constant-region reverse primers. TCRdb reanalysed the multiplex PCR reads with CATT. In the table there are about 23,000 gamma-chain clones, roughly an eighth of which are singletons. The genes are TRGV9 and TRGJ1 or TRGJ2. The sequence came from a child younger than two who had congenital heart surgery. The specimen sequenced was Vdelta1+ gamma-delta thymocytes from the thymus. The sample's subset: FACS-sorted CD3+ TCRalphabeta- TCRVdelta1+ TCRVdelta2- thymocytes. CDR3 bases: TGTGCCTTGTGGGTTAAGAATTATTATAAGAAACTCTTT. Amino acid sequence: CALWVKNYYKKLF.